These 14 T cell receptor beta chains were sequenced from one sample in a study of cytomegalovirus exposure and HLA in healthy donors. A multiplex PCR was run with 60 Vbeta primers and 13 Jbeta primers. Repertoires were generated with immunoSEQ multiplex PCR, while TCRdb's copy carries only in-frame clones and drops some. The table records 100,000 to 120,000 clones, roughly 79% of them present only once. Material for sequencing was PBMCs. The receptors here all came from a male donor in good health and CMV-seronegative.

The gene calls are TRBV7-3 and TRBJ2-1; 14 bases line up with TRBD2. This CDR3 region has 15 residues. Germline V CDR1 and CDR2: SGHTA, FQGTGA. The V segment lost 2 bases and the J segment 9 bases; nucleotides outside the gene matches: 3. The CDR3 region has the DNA TGTGCCAGCAGCTTATCCGGGACTAGCGGGAGTGAGCAGTTCTTC. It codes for CASSLSGTSGSEQFF. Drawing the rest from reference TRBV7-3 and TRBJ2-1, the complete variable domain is GAGVSQTPSNKVTEKGKYVELRCDPISGHTALYWYRQSLGQGPEFLIYFQGTGAADDSGLPNDRFFAVRPEGSVSTLKIQRTERGDSAVYLCASSLSGTSGSEQFFGPGTRLTVL.

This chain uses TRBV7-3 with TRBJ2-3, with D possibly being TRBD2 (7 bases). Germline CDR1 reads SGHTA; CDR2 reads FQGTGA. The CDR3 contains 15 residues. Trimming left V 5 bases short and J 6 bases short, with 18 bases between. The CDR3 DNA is TGTGCCAGCAGCCGGGGGGCAGGGATTCCGGATACGCAGTATTTT. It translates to CASSRGAGIPDTQYF.

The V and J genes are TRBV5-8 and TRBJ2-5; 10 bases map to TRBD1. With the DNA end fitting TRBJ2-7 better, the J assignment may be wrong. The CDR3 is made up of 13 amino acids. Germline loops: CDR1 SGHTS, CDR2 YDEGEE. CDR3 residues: CASSKGQGYEQYF. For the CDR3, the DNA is TGTGCCAGCAGCAAGGGACAGGGGTACGAGCAGTACTTC.

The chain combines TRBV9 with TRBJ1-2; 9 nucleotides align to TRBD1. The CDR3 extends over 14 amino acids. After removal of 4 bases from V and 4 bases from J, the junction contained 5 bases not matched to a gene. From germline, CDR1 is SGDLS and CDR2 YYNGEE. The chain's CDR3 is CASSPSTGGYGYTF. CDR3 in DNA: TGTGCCAGCAGCCCCTCGACAGGGGGCTATGGCTACACCTTC.

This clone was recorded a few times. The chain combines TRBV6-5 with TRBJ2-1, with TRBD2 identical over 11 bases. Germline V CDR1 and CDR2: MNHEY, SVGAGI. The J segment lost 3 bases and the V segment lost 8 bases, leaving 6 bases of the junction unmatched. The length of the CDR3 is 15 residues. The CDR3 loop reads CASGVLAGDYNEQFF. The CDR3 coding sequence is TGTGCCAGCGGTGTACTAGCGGGAGACTACAATGAGCAGTTCTTC.

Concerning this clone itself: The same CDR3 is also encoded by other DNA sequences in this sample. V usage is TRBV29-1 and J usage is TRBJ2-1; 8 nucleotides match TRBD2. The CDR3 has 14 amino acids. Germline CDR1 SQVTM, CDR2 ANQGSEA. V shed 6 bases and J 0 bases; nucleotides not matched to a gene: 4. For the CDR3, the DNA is TGCAGCGTGGCCGGGACTAGCTCCTACAATGAGCAGTTCTTC. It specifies CSVAGTSSYNEQFF.

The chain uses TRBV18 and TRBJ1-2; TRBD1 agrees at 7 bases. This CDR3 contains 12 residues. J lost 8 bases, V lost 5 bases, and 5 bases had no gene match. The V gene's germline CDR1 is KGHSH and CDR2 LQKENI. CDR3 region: CASSSGTAGYTF. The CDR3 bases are TGTGCCAGCTCATCCGGGACAGCCGGCTACACCTTC.

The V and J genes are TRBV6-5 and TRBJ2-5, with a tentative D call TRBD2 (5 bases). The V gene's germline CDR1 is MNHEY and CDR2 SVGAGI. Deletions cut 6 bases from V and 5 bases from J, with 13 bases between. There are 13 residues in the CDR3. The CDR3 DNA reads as TGTGCCAGCAGGGCGCGGGTGGGGGAGACCCAGTACTTC. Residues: CASRARVGETQYF.

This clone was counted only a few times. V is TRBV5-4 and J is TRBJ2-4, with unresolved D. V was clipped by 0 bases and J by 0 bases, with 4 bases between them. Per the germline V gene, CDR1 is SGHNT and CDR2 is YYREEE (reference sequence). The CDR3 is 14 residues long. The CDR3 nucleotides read TGTGCCAGCAGCTTGGACTTAGCCAAAAACATTCAGTACTTC. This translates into CASSLDLAKNIQYF.

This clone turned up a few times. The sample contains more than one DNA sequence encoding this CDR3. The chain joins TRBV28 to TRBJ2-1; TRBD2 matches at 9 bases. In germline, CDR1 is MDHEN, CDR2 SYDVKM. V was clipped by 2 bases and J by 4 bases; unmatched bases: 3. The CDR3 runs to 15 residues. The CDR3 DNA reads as TGTGCCAGCAGTTTAGGCGGGAGGGTTTACAATGAGCAGTTCTTC. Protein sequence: CASSLGGRVYNEQFF.

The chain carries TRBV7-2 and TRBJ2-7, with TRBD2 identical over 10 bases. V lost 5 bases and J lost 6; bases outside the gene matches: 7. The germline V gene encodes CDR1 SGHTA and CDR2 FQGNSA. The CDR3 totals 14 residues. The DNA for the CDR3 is TGTGCCAGCAGCGGACAGCGGGAGGGAGGCGAGCAGTACTTC. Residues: CASSGQREGGEQYF.

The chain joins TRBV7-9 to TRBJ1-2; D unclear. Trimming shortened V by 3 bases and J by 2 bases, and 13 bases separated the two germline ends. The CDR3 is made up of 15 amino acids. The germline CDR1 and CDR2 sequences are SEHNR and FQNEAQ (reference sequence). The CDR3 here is CASSFPEEENYGYTF. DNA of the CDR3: TGTGCCAGCAGCTTTCCGGAAGAGGAAAACTATGGCTACACCTTC. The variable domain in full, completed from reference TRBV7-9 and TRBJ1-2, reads DTGVSQNPRHKITKRGQNVTFRCDPISEHNRLYWYRQTLGQGPEFLTYFQNEAQLEKSRLLSDRFSAERPKGSFSTLEIQRTEQGDSAMYLCASSFPEEENYGYTFGSGTRLTVV.

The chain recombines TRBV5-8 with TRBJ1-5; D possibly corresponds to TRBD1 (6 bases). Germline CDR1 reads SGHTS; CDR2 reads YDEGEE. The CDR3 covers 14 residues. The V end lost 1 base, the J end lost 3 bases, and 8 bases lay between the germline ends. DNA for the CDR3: TGTGCCAGCAGCTTGTACAGGGCCAATCAGCCCCAGCATTTT. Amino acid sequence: CASSLYRANQPQHF.

DNA for the CDR3: TGTGCCAGCAGTTTCAGTTACTACGAGCAGTACTTC. Translating gives CASSFSYYEQYF. The chain recombines TRBV28 with TRBJ2-7; D gene ambiguous. V shed 3 bases and J shed 3 bases, with 6 bases lying between them. In germline, CDR1 is MDHEN, CDR2 SYDVKM. The CDR3 loop spans 12 amino acids.